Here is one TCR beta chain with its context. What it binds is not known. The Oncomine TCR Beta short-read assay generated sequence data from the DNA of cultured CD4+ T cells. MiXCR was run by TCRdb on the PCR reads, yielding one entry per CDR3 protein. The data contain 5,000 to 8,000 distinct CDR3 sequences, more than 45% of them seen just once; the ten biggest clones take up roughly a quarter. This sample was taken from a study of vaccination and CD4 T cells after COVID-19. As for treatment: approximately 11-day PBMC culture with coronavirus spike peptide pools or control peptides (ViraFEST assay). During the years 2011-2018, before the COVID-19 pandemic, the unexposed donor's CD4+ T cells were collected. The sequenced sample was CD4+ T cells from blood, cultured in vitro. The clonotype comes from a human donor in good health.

The CDR3 DNA follows: TGTGCCACAAAAACTGGAGCCTACGAGCAGTACTTC. Amino acids: CATKTGAYEQYF. The rearrangement joins TRBV10-3 to TRBJ2-7, with D hard to call. Germline V gives CDR1 ENHRY, CDR2 SYGVKD. The germline V and J ends were trimmed by 10 bases and 2 bases, with 12 bases remaining between them. CDR3 size: 12 residues.